This passage covers 3 T cell receptor beta chains from one sample sequenced in a study of low-dose radiotherapy and immunotherapy resistance in tumors. The authors ran 20 PCR cycles to amplify TCRs with a constant-region primer and V-primer adapter. MiXCR was run by TCRdb on the reads, yielding one entry per CDR3 protein. The table lists tens of thousands of distinct CDR3 sequences, about 11% of them singletons, with 5.5% to 7.5% in the top ten. As to time point: before trial treatment. The sample in question was PBMCs, obtained before treatment. The receptors originated from a female donor with ovarian cancer.

This chain uses TRBV23-1 with TRBJ1-1; D gene ambiguous. TRBV23-1 falls under the ORF class, with uncertain function. V was pared by 4 bases and J by 2 bases, with 23 bases between. The CDR3 extends over 18 amino acids. The CDR3 is CASSPLFAGRSHNTEAFF. CDR3 coding DNA: TGCGCCAGCAGTCCTTTGTTTGCAGGCCGCTCCCATAACACTGAAGCTTTCTTT.

This clonotype has just a few counts. The gene calls are TRBV25-1 and TRBJ2-7; the D gene is possibly TRBD2 (5 bases). Germline-derived CDR1 and CDR2 are MGHDK and SYGVNS. Between the trimmed V and J ends, which lost 1 base and 5 bases, there was a span of 6 bases. The CDR3 runs 12 residues. This CDR3 reads CASSELRDEQYF. CDR3 bases: TGTGCCAGCAGTGAATTGAGGGACGAGCAGTACTTC.

This clonotype is medium-sized. This chain connects TRBV9 to TRBJ1-1; D gene ambiguous. The V gene lost 0 bases and the J gene lost 3 bases, with 9 bases spanning the gap. Germline V CDR1 and CDR2: SGDLS, YYNGEE. CDR3 length: 14 amino acids. The CDR3 nucleotides are TGTGCCAGCAGCGTAGAGGCGGGGTACACTGAAGCTTTCTTT. Encoded protein: CASSVEAGYTEAFF.